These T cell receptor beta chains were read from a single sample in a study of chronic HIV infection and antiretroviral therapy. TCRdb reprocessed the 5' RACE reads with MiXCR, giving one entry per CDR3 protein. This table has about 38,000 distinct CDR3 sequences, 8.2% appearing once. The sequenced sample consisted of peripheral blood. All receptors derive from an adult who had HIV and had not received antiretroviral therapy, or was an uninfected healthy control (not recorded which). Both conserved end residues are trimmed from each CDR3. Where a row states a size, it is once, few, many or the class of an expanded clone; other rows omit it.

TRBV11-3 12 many ASSLAGSGNEQF
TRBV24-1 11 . ATSTTGDETQY
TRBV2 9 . ASRLGDTQY
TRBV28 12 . ASSQLSGFTRQF
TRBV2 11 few ASSEKFLYEQY
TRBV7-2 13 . ASSRGRGPTDTQY
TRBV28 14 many ASSSSDSGNPYEQF
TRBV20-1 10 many SARQGNTEAF
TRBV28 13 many ASSSPGLRTDTQY
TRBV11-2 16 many ASSLSTSGGRNTDTQY
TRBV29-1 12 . SVDGTSSYNEQF
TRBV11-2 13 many ASSLGLPGNYGYT
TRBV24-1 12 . ATSDLTDSNTQY
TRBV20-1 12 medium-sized SAPAVLGAYEQY
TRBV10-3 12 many AISTGQAENIQY
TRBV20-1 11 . SVKEGFTGELF
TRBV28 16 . ASSANTHPDYLQETQY
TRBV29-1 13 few SVAHTTDGRYGYT
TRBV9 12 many ASSDTGARSPLH
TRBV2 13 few ASSEGLTNYNEQF
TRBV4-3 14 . ASSQDSGGSGNTIY
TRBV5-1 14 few ASSFLTAGGADTQY
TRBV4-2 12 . ASSPQGVAQPQH
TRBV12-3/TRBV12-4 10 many ASSFLPGTVD
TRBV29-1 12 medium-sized SVGGDREPYEQY
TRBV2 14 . ASSEGGTGGSYGYT
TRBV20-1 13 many SARVGDRVAYEQY
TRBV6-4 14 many ASSDSASGSSNEQF
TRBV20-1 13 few SARLPGVSTDTQY
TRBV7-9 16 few ASSLHYPYSGSSYEQY
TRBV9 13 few ASSVDEGRSYEQY
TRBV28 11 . ASSPALNEKLF
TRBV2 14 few ASSATSGSRPDTQY
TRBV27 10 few ASSFWGYEQY
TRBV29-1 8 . SVAGQHQH
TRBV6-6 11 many ASSSISGNTIY
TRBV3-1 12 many ASSQDLAEETQY
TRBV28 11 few ASPDRSSYEQY
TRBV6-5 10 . ASSRNSYEQY
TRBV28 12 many ASSELQGRETQY
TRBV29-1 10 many SVEPVYNEQF
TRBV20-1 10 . SARGPYNEQF